The 19 T cell receptor beta chains reported below all come from one sample, sequenced in a study of shared clonotypes between healthy human individuals. Sequencing was performed with immunoSEQ multiplex PCR; in TCRdb, only in-frame clones are kept and a portion is missing. The table shows under 1,100,000 clones, with approximately 80% occurring only once. Sequenced sample: memory CD4+ T cells from PBMCs. Subset indicated: CD45RA-negative fraction. These receptors came from a young man in good health. Some clones in this sample may be carry-over from other donors' samples.

This clone showed up just once. V usage is TRBV28 and J usage is TRBJ2-1; possibly TRBD1 or TRBD2 for D (5 bases each). CDR1 MDHEN and CDR2 SYDVKM come from the germline V gene. CDR3 length: 13 amino acids. CDR3 residues: CVTGLPSYNEQFF. CDR3 DNA sequence: TGTGTCACGGGGCTCCCCTCCTACAATGAGCAGTTCTTC.

J is TRBJ1-1 and V is TRBV4-1; weak D call: TRBD1 (5 bases). Trimming shortened V by 8 bases and J by 1 base, and 14 bases separated the two germline ends. CDR3 length: 14 amino acids. Germline CDR1 and CDR2: MGHRA and YSYEKL. Written as DNA, the CDR3 is TGCGCCAGCCTATCAGGGTCAGGGAACACTGAAGCTTTCTTT. Translating gives CASLSGSGNTEAFF.

The gene calls are TRBV7-2 and TRBJ2-1; no definite D call. The CDR3 extends over 12 amino acids. V dropped 5 bases and J dropped 9 bases, with 11 bases sitting between them. CDR1 is SGHTA, CDR2 FQGNSA, per germline. The CDR3 reads CASSQASGEQFF. DNA for the CDR3: TGTGCCAGCAGCCAAGCAAGTGGTGAGCAGTTCTTC.

This clone appeared a few times. The sample carries other DNA sequences with the same CDR3. This CDR3 reads CASSQNYGYTF. CDR3 sequence (DNA): TGTGCCAGCAGTCAGAACTATGGCTACACCTTC. V is TRBV28 and J is TRBJ1-2; D remains unclear. This CDR3 contains 11 residues. Germline CDR1 is MDHEN and CDR2 is SYDVKM. V was trimmed by 5 bases and J by 2 bases, leaving 3 bases between them.

The gene calls are TRBV7-9 and TRBJ1-2, with no clear D. V lost 1 base and J lost 3, with 6 bases in between. This CDR3 spans 13 amino acids. Germline V CDR1 and CDR2: SEHNR, FQNEAQ (reference sequence). CDR3 loop: CASSLEGHYGYTF. The CDR3 DNA follows: TGTGCCAGCAGCTTAGAAGGTCACTATGGCTACACCTTC.

The V and J genes are TRBV28 and TRBJ1-5; TRBD1 is a possible D gene (5 bases). Germline CDR1 is MDHEN and CDR2 is SYDVKM. Trimming pared 2 bases from V and 11 bases from J, leaving 13 bases between. The CDR3 consists of 13 residues. The CDR3 spells CASSLEGLSSQHF. Here the CDR3 DNA reads TGTGCCAGCAGTTTAGAGGGGCTCTCGTCCCAGCATTTT. The full variable domain, with the rest looked up from reference TRBV28 and TRBJ1-5, is DVKVTQSSRYLVKRTGEKVFLECVQDMDHENMFWYRQDPGLGLRLIYFSYDVKMKEKGDIPEGYSVSREKKERFSLILESASTNQTSMYLCASSLEGLSSQHFGDGTRLSIL.

As regards this clone: Other DNA sequences from this sample encode an identical CDR3 as well. As DNA, the CDR3 is TGTGCCAGCAGGCTCGCTTGGGACGGCTCTTACGAGCAGTACTTC. Translated: CASRLAWDGSYEQYF. The V call is TRBV6-5, the J call TRBJ2-7; possibly TRBD1 or TRBD2 for D (5 bases each). Trimming cost V 6 bases and J 4 bases, with 19 bases left between them. This CDR3 is built from 15 residues. Germline values: CDR1 MNHEY, CDR2 SVGAGI.

Worth noting for this clone: A much bigger clone sits one base away, suggesting this may be a read error. Written as DNA, the CDR3 is TGTGCCAGCAGTTGGAACGGGAACGCTGAAGCTTTCTTT. Residues: CASSWNGNAEAFF. This chain connects TRBV6-5 to TRBJ1-1; D gene unclear. Per germline, CDR1 MNHEY and CDR2 SVGAGI. The CDR3 runs 13 residues.

This chain connects TRBV15 to TRBJ2-7, with D tentatively TRBD1 (6 bases). Trimming removed 5 bases at V and 5 bases at J, with 16 bases between. CDR1 is LNHNV, CDR2 YYDKDF, per germline (reference sequence). The CDR3 is 14 amino acids. The DNA of the CDR3 is TGTGCCACCAGCTTCCGACAGGCGGTCAACGAGCAGTACTTC. This sequence encodes CATSFRQAVNEQYF.

This clone has a single count. This chain joins TRBV7-3 and TRBJ2-5, with D maybe TRBD2 (7 bases). The J call is in doubt because the DNA end fits TRBJ2-7 better. The length of the CDR3 is 16 residues. Germline V gene lookup returns CDR1 SGHTA and CDR2 FQGTGA. This CDR3 reads CASSPGWEGTSYEQYF. The DNA for the CDR3 is TGTGCCAGCAGCCCAGGATGGGAGGGGACATCCTACGAGCAGTACTTC.

The chain links TRBV27 to TRBJ2-1; D call uncertain. This CDR3 is 11 amino acids long. CDR1 MNHEY and CDR2 SMNVEV come from the germline V gene (reference sequence). Trimming shortened V by 6 bases and J by 16 bases, and 16 bases separated the two germline ends. The CDR3 loop is CASSSLGSVFF. DNA for the CDR3: TGTGCCAGCAGCTCCCTAGGAAGCGTATTCTTC.

The gene calls are TRBV28 and TRBJ1-5; 12 bases are a match to TRBD1. The germline V gene has CDR1 MDHEN and CDR2 SYDVKM. The V segment lost 6 bases and the J segment 1 base; nucleotides outside the gene matches: 10. CDR3 length equals 18 residues. This CDR3 is CASRGTGGVGSSNQPQHF. CDR3 in DNA: TGTGCCAGCAGGGGGACAGGGGGCGTTGGGTCAAGCAATCAGCCCCAGCATTTT.

The V call is TRBV28, the J call TRBJ1-1; D is unclear. Germline CDR1 reads MDHEN; CDR2 reads SYDVKM. The CDR3 is 16 amino acids. Trimming took off 8 bases at V and 6 bases at J, with 25 bases between the two ends. The CDR3, as DNA: TGTGCCAGCGGTACCCCTCTTTCTCGTGGGGTCCCTGAAGCTTTCTTT. Its translation: CASGTPLSRGVPEAFF.

The chain is built from TRBV11-3 and TRBJ2-7; 7 nucleotides align to TRBD1. CDR3 length equals 17 residues. Germline lookup yields CDR1 SGHNT and CDR2 YENEEA. V lost 4 bases and J lost 1; bases outside the gene matches: 13. DNA for the CDR3: TGTGCCAGCAGCTGTCGGGCTTCGAGGGACAGTTCCTACGAGCAGTACTTC. Translation gives CASSCRASRDSSYEQYF. Complete variable domain (other parts from reference TRBV11-3 and TRBJ2-7): EAGVVQSPRYKIIEKKQPVAFWCNPISGHNTLYWYLQNLGQGPELLIRYENEEAVDDSQLPKDRFSAERLKGVDSTLKIQPAELGDSAVYLCASSCRASRDSSYEQYFGPGTRLTVT.

This chain links TRBV29-1 with TRBJ2-1, with TRBD1 matching 9 bases. Germline lookup yields CDR1 SQVTM and CDR2 ANQGSEA. The CDR3 is made up of 13 amino acids. Trimming took 6 bases from V and 8 from J; bases not matched to a gene: 8. The CDR3 loop reads CSVRDRDGYEQFF. CDR3 sequence (DNA): TGCAGCGTCCGGGACAGGGATGGTTATGAGCAGTTCTTC.

The chain joins TRBV7-9 to TRBJ1-5, with D possibly being TRBD1 (5 bases). The V gene's germline CDR1 is SEHNR and CDR2 FQNEAQ (reference sequence). V shed 2 bases and J shed 5 bases, with 13 bases lying between them. CDR3 length equals 15 residues. CDR3 region: CASSLSGTGDQPQHF. CDR3 nucleotides: TGTGCCAGCAGCTTATCTGGGACGGGCGATCAGCCCCAGCATTTT.

A few counts support this clone. The chain uses TRBV5-1 and TRBJ1-1, with D possibly matching TRBD1 (6 bases). The ends were cut back, 3 bases at V and 0 bases at J, with 9 bases in the middle. CDR1 SGHRS and CDR2 YFSETQ come from the germline V gene. This CDR3 is 14 amino acids long. The CDR3 sequence: CASSWDMMNTEAFF. The CDR3 nucleotides read TGCGCCAGCAGCTGGGACATGATGAACACTGAAGCTTTCTTT.

In the case of this clone: The same CDR3 arises from other DNA sequences in this sample as well. This chain connects TRBV7-9 to TRBJ1-2, with TRBD1 as a possible D gene (6 bases). The germline V gene encodes CDR1 SEHNR and CDR2 FQNEAQ (reference sequence). The CDR3 contains 13 residues. Trimming left V 3 bases short and J 8 bases short, with 13 bases between. CDR3 residues: CASSFRDGTGYTF. The CDR3 DNA reads as TGTGCCAGCAGCTTCCGGGATGGGACAGGCTACACCTTC.

The CDR3, as DNA: TGCGCCAGCAGCTGCGGACTAGCGCGCTCCTACAATGAGCAGTTCTTC. This translates into CASSCGLARSYNEQFF. The V and J genes are TRBV10-1 and TRBJ2-1; TRBD2 matches 9 bases. With 6 bases clipped from V and 0 bases from J, the junction kept 6 bases outside the gene matches. Germline CDR1 and CDR2: WNHNN and SYGVQD (reference sequence). This CDR3 is built from 16 residues.